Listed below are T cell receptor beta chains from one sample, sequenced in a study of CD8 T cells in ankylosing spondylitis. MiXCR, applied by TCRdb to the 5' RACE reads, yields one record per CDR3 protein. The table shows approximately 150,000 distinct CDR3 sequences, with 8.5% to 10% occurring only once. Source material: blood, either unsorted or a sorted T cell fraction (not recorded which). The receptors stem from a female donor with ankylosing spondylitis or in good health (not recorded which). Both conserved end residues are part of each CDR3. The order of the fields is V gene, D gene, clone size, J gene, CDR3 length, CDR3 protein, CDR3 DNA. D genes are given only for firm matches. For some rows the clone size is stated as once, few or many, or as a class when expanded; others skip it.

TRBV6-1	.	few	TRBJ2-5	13	CASSETGEETQYF	TGTGCCAGCAGTGAAACGGGGGAAGAGACCCAGTACTTC
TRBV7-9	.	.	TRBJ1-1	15	CASSLTVPGTSEAFF	TGTGCCAGCAGCTTGACTGTTCCCGGGACCTCGGAAGCTTTCTTT
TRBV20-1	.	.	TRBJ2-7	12	CSARGLSYEQYF	TGCAGTGCTAGAGGGCTGTCCTACGAGCAGTACTTC
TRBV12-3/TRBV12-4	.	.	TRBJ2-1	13	CAGSYGAYNEQFF	TGTGCCGGGTCTTACGGGGCCTACAATGAGCAGTTCTTC
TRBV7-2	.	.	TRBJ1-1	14	CASSLGGAATEAFF	TGTGCCAGCAGCTTAGGCGGGGCAGCCACTGAAGCTTTCTTT
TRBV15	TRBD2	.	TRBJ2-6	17	CATSRVRGSSGANVLTF	TGTGCCACCAGCAGAGTCCGCGGGAGTTCTGGGGCCAACGTCCTGACTTTC
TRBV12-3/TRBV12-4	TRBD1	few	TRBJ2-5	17	CASSAGTGGARGWTQYF	TGTGCCAGCAGTGCCGGGACAGGGGGGGCTCGGGGGTGGACCCAGTACTTC
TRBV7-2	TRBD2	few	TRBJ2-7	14	CASSLTGLAHEQYF	TGTGCCAGCAGCCTAACAGGACTAGCCCACGAGCAGTACTTC
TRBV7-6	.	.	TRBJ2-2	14	CASSSVSNTGELFF	TGTGCCAGCAGCTCGGTTTCTAACACCGGGGAGCTGTTTTTT
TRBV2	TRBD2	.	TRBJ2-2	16	CASRTTSGPNTGELFF	TGTGCCAGCAGGACTACTAGCGGCCCAAACACCGGGGAGCTGTTTTTT
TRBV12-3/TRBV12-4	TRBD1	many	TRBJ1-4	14	CASRPDRGNEKLFF	TGTGCCAGCAGACCGGACAGGGGGAATGAAAAACTGTTTTTT
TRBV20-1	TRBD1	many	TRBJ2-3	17	CSARPFNRGPSTDTQYF	TGCAGTGCTAGGCCATTTAACAGGGGGCCTAGCACAGATACGCAGTATTTT
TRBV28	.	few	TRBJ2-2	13	CASSLISGGELFF	TGTGCCAGCAGTTTGATTAGCGGCGGGGAGCTGTTTTTT
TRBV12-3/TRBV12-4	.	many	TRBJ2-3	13	CASSLELADTQYF	TGTGCCAGCAGTTTGGAGCTAGCAGATACGCAGTATTTT
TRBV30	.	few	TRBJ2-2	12	CAWSVQAGELFF	TGTGCCTGGAGTGTACAAGCCGGGGAGCTGTTTTTT
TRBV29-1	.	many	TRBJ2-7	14	CSVEREGATREQYF	TGCAGCGTTGAAAGGGAGGGGGCAACTCGCGAGCAGTACTTC
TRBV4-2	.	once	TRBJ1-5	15	CASSQAADSNQPQHF	TGTGCCAGCAGCCAAGCTGCCGATAGCAATCAGCCCCAGCATTTT
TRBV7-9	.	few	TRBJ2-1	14	CASRHSQGGNEQFF	TGTGCCAGCAGACATTCACAGGGCGGGAATGAGCAGTTCTTC